These T cell receptor beta chains were read from a single sample in a study of response to subunit inactivated influenza vaccine. TCRdb processed the RT-PCR reads anew with MiXCR; each CDR3 protein has one entry. In the table there are about 780,000 distinct CDR3 sequences, less than 20% of which are singletons. This specimen consisted of PBMCs from blood, obtained roughly 5 days after vaccination. The source is a man aged 50 to 59 who received an inactivated influenza vaccine. Both conserved end residues are part of each CDR3. Fields, in order: clone size, J gene, CDR3 length, V gene, CDR3 protein. The listing skips clone size in some rows; elsewhere it reads once, few, many or a size class.

clone_size: many
j_call: TRBJ2-7
cdr3_length: 11
v_call: TRBV29-1
cdr3_aa: CSVVGGYEQYF

clone_size: NA
j_call: TRBJ2-2
cdr3_length: 16
v_call: TRBV5-5
cdr3_aa: CASSLTIGGPTGELFF

clone_size: few
j_call: TRBJ2-1
cdr3_length: 12
v_call: TRBV29-1
cdr3_aa: CSVAPGYNEQFF

clone_size: few
j_call: TRBJ1-6
cdr3_length: 13
v_call: TRBV28
cdr3_aa: CASRQGNNSPLHF

clone_size: NA
j_call: TRBJ1-5
cdr3_length: 15
v_call: TRBV24-1
cdr3_aa: CATSDNRARNEPQHF

clone_size: few
j_call: TRBJ2-3
cdr3_length: 16
v_call: TRBV4-1
cdr3_aa: CASSIGSGGGTDTQYF

clone_size: few
j_call: TRBJ2-2
cdr3_length: 14
v_call: TRBV5-4
cdr3_aa: CASSLVVDTGELFF

clone_size: few
j_call: TRBJ2-3
cdr3_length: 12
v_call: TRBV12-3/TRBV12-4
cdr3_aa: CASSPQRDTQYF

clone_size: NA
j_call: TRBJ2-5
cdr3_length: 17
v_call: TRBV28
cdr3_aa: CASSLVAGGPIQETQYF

clone_size: many
j_call: TRBJ2-4
cdr3_length: 16
v_call: TRBV6-1
cdr3_aa: CASSEGGAEAKNIQYF

clone_size: NA
j_call: TRBJ2-7
cdr3_length: 14
v_call: TRBV20-1
cdr3_aa: CSARVAAGVQEQYF

clone_size: few
j_call: TRBJ2-7
cdr3_length: 15
v_call: TRBV2
cdr3_aa: CASSELATGAYEQYF

clone_size: many
j_call: TRBJ2-2
cdr3_length: 11
v_call: TRBV27
cdr3_aa: CASSHLGELFF

clone_size: NA
j_call: TRBJ2-3
cdr3_length: 15
v_call: TRBV20-1
cdr3_aa: CSAGGWGAHTDTQYF

clone_size: NA
j_call: TRBJ2-2
cdr3_length: 12
v_call: TRBV7-9
cdr3_aa: CAIDRGSGELFF

clone_size: many
j_call: TRBJ2-7
cdr3_length: 12
v_call: TRBV27
cdr3_aa: CASTSGSYEQYF

clone_size: few
j_call: TRBJ2-3
cdr3_length: 20
v_call: TRBV12-3/TRBV12-4
cdr3_aa: CASSSSWGSTSVASTDTQYF